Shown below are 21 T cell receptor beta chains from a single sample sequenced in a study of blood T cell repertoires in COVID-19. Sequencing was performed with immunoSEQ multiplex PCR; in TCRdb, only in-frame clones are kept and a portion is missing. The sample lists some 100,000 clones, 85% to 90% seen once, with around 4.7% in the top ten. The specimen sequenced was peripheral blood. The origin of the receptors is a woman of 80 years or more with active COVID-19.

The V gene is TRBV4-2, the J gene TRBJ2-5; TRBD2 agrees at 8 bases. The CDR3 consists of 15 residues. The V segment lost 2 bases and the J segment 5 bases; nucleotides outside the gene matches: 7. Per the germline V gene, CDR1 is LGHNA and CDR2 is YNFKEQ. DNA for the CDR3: TGTGCCAGCAGCCAACAAGCGGGAGTGCACGAGACCCAGTACTTC. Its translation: CASSQQAGVHETQYF.

Here the CDR3 reads CASSVGNEMRKLFF. Here the CDR3 DNA reads TGTGCCAGCAGCGTCGGCAATGAAATGAGGAAACTGTTTTTT. The genes are TRBV9 and TRBJ1-4; D gene uncertain. The V end lost 2 bases, the J end lost 11 bases, and 16 bases lay between the germline ends. The CDR3 has 14 residues. Looked up from germline, CDR1 is SGDLS and CDR2 is YYNGEE.

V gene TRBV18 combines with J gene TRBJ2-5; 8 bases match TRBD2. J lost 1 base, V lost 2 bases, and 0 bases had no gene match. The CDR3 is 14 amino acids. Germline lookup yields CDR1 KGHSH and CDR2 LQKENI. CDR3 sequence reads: CASSPGLAQETQYF. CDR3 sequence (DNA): TGTGCCAGCTCACCAGGACTAGCCCAAGAGACCCAGTACTTC.

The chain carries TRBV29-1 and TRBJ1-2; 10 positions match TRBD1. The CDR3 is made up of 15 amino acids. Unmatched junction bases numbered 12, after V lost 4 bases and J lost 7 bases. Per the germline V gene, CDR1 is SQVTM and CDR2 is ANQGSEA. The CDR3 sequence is CSVGLAGTGEIGYTF. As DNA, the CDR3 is TGCAGCGTTGGGCTTGCAGGGACAGGGGAAATTGGCTACACCTTC.

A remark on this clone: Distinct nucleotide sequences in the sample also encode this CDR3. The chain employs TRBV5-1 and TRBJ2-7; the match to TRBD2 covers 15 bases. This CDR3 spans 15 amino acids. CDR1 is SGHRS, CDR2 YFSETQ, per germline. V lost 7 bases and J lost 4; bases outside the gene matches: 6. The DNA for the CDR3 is TGCGCCAGCGCTGGACTAGCGGGAGGGCCATACGAGCAGTACTTC. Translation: CASAGLAGGPYEQYF.

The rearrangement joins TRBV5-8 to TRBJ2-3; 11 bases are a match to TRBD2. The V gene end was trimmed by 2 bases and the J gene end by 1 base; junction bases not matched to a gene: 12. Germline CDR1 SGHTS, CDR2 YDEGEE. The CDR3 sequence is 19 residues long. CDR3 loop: CASSLYSGLAGFGTDTQYF. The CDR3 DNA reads TGTGCCAGCAGCTTATACTCTGGACTAGCGGGTTTTGGCACAGATACGCAGTATTTT.

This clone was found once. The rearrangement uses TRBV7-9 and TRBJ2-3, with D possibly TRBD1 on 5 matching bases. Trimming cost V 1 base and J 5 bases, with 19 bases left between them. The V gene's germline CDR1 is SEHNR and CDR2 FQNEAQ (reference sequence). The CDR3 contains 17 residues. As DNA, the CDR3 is TGTGCCAGCAGCTTAGATAGGGCTAAGACAGCAAAAGATACGCAGTATTTT. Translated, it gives CASSLDRAKTAKDTQYF.

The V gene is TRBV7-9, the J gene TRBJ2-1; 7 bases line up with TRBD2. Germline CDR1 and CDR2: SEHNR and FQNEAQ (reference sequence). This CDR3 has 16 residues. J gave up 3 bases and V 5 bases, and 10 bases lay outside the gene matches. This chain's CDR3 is CASSAPGVAGYNEQFF. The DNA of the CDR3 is TGTGCCAGCAGCGCGCCGGGAGTAGCGGGCTACAATGAGCAGTTCTTC. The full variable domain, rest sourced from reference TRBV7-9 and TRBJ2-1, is DTGVSQNPRHKITKRGQNVTFRCDPISEHNRLYWYRQTLGQGPEFLTYFQNEAQLEKSRLLSDRFSAERPKGSFSTLEIQRTEQGDSAMYLCASSAPGVAGYNEQFFGPGTRLTVL.

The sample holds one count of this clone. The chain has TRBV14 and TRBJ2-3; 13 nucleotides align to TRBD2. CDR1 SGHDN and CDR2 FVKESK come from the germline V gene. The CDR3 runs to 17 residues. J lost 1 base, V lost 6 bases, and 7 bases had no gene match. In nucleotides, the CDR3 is TGTGCCAGCAGTCTACGGACTAGCGGGAGTGGCACAGATACGCAGTATTTT. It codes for CASSLRTSGSGTDTQYF.

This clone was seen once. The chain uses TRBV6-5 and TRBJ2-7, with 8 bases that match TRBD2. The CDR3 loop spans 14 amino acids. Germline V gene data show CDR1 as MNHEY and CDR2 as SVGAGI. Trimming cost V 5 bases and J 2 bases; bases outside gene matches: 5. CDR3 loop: CASSIPGLAYEQYF. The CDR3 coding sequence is TGTGCCAGCAGTATACCGGGACTAGCCTACGAGCAGTACTTC.

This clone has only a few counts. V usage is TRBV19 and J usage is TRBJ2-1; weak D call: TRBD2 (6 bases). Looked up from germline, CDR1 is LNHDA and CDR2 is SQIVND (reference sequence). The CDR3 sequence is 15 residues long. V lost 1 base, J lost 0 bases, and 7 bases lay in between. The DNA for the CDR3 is TGTGCCAGTAGTATAGGTAGCGGCTCCTACAATGAGCAGTTCTTC. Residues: CASSIGSGSYNEQFF.

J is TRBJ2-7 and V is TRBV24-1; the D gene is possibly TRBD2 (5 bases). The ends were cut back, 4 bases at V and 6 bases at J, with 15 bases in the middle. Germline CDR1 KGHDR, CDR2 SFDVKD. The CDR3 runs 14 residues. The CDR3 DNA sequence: TGTGCCACCAGTGAATCCGGGCCCCGGGGCGAGCAGTACTTC. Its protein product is CATSESGPRGEQYF.

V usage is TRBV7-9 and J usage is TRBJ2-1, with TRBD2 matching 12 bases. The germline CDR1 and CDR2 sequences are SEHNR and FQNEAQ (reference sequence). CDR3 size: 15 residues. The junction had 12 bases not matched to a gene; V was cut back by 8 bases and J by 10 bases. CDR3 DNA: TGTGCCAGCTTAGAACTCGGACTAGCGGGATTGGAGCAGTTCTTC. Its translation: CASLELGLAGLEQFF.

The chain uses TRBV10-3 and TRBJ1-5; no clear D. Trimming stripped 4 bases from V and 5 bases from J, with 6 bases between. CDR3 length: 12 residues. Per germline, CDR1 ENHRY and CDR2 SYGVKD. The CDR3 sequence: CAISGDYQPQHF. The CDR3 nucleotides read TGTGCCATCAGTGGCGATTATCAGCCCCAGCATTTT.

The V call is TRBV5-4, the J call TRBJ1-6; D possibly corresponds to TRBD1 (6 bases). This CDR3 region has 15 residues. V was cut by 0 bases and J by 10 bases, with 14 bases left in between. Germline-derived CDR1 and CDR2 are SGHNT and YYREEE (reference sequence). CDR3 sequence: CASSLGGGVVSPLHF. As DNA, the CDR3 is TGTGCCAGCAGCTTGGGAGGGGGTGTAGTCTCACCCCTCCACTTT.

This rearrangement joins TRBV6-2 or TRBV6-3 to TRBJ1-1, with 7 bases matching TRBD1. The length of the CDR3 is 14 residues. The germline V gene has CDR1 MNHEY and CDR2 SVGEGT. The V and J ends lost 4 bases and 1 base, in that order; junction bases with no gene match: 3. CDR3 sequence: CASSFEGANTEAFF. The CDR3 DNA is TGTGCCAGCAGTTTCGAGGGGGCGAACACTGAAGCTTTCTTT.

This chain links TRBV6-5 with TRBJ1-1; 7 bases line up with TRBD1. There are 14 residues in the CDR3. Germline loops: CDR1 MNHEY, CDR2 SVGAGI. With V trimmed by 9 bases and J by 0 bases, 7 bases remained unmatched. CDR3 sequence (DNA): TGTGCCAGTAACAGGGGATCTATGAACACTGAAGCTTTCTTT. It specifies CASNRGSMNTEAFF.

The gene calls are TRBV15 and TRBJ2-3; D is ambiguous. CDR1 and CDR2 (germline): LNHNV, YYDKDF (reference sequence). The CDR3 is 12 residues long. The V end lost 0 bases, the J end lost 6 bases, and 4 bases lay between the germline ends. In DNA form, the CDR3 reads TGTGCCACCAGCAGAGACTCGGATACGCAGTATTTT. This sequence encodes CATSRDSDTQYF.

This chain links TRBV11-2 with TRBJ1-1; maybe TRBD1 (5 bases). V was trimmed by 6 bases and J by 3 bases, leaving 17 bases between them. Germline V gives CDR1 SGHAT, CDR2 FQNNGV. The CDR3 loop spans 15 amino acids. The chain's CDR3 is CASSHPTGTHTEAFF. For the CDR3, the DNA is TGTGCCAGCAGTCACCCCACAGGAACCCACACTGAAGCTTTCTTT.

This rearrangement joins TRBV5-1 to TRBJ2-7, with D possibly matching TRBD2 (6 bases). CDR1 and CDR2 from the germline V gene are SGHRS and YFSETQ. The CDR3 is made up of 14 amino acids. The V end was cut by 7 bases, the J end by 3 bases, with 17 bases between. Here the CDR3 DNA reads TGCGCCAGCGGTAGGGAAGAGGACTACTACGAGCAGTACTTC. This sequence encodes CASGREEDYYEQYF.

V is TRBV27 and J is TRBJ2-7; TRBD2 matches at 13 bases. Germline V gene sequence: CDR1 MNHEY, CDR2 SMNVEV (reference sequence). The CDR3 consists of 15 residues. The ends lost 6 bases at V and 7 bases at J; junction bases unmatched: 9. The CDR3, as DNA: TGTGCCAGCAGCTATACTAGCGGGAGGGCCGAAGAGCAGTACTTC. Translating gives CASSYTSGRAEEQYF.